The next 4 T cell receptor beta chains were all read from a single sample in a study of response to subunit inactivated influenza vaccine. TCRdb fed the RT-PCR reads into MiXCR, producing one record per CDR3 protein. The table records more than 600,000 distinct CDR3 sequences, under 20% of them present only once. This sample comprised PBMCs from blood, obtained around 5 days after vaccination. Receptor source: a middle-aged man who received an inactivated influenza vaccine.

The V gene is TRBV7-9, the J gene TRBJ2-4; D gene uncertain. Germline V gene lookup returns CDR1 SEHNR and CDR2 FQNEAQ (reference sequence). The CDR3 has 16 residues. The V end lost 2 bases, the J end lost 2 bases, and 13 bases lay between the germline ends. CDR3 DNA: TGTGCCAGCAGCTTAACCCCATCGGCTACCAAAAACATTCAGTACTTC. Translation: CASSLTPSATKNIQYF.

CDR3 sequence: CASSYREGTEAFF. The CDR3 nucleotides read TGTGCCAGCAGTTACAGGGAGGGCACTGAAGCTTTCTTT. The chain couples TRBV12-3 or TRBV12-4 to TRBJ1-1; TRBD1 is a possible D gene (6 bases). The CDR3 is 13 amino acids. Trimming removed 4 bases from V and 4 bases from J, with 10 bases in between.

This clonotype was detected a few times. The chain combines TRBV14 with TRBJ2-7; D is uncertain. The V gene lost 7 bases and the J gene lost 3 bases, with 13 bases spanning the gap. The CDR3 is 13 residues long. The germline CDR1 and CDR2 sequences are SGHDN and FVKESK. CDR3 protein: CASKKTGRYEQYF. DNA for the CDR3: TGTGCCAGCAAGAAGACGGGCCGCTACGAGCAGTACTTC. The complete variable domain, with remaining parts taken from reference TRBV14 and TRBJ2-7, reads EAGVTQFPSHSVIEKGQTVTLRCDPISGHDNLYWYRRVMGKEIKFLLHFVKESKQDESGMPNNRFLAERTGGTYSTLKVQPAELEDSGVYFCASKKTGRYEQYFGPGTRLTVT.

V and J are TRBV5-4 and TRBJ2-7; D is perhaps TRBD1 (6 bases). V lost 4 bases and J lost 3, with 17 bases in between. CDR3 length: 15 residues. Germline V lookup: CDR1 SGHNT, CDR2 YYREEE (reference sequence). The CDR3 loop reads CASSPEGTGRYEQYF. For the CDR3, the DNA is TGTGCCAGCAGCCCCGAAGGAACAGGGCGCTACGAGCAGTACTTC.